The 19 T cell receptor beta chains presented below share a single source sample, sequenced in a study of shared clonotypes between healthy human individuals. Repertoires were generated with immunoSEQ multiplex PCR, while TCRdb's copy carries only in-frame clones and drops some. The sample includes about 2.3 million clones, around 93% of them seen just once. Material: naive CD4+ T cells from PBMCs. Regarding subset: CD45RA+ positively selected. Every receptor here comes from a man aged 18 to 29 in good health. Some clones in this sample may be carry-over from other donors' samples.

V usage is TRBV19 and J usage is TRBJ1-1; D possibly corresponds to TRBD1 (6 bases). The CDR3 is made up of 14 amino acids. Germline CDR1 reads LNHDA; CDR2 reads SQIVND (reference sequence). Trimming removed 6 bases at V and 2 bases at J, with 13 bases between. CDR3 sequence: CASRPHRDNTEAFF. For the CDR3, the DNA is TGTGCCAGTAGGCCCCACAGGGACAACACTGAAGCTTTCTTT.

V gene TRBV14 combines with J gene TRBJ2-1; D unresolved. The CDR3 length is 15 residues. The V gene lost 3 bases and the J gene lost 5 bases, with 14 bases spanning the gap. Germline CDR1 reads SGHDN; CDR2 reads FVKESK. CDR3 amino acids: CASSHRWALDNEQFF. As DNA, the CDR3 is TGTGCCAGCAGCCACCGTTGGGCCCTCGACAATGAGCAGTTCTTC.

The chain couples TRBV18 to TRBJ1-5; no firm D call. The CDR3 runs to 18 residues. Looked up from germline, CDR1 is KGHSH and CDR2 is LQKENI. Trimming took off 2 bases at V and 5 bases at J, with 22 bases between the two ends. The CDR3 DNA reads as TGTGCCAGCTCACCAAGAGGGCGACCGCGCGGCGGGGATCAGCCCCAGCATTTT. As protein: CASSPRGRPRGGDQPQHF.

The chain recombines TRBV5-1 with TRBJ2-7; a possible D gene is TRBD2 (6 bases). The CDR3 contains 15 residues. V was shortened by 4 bases and J by 3 bases, with 17 bases between the two germline ends. Looked up from germline, CDR1 is SGHRS and CDR2 is YFSETQ. CDR3: CASSRGLAMVYEQYF. CDR3 DNA: TGCGCCAGCAGCCGGGGACTTGCGATGGTCTACGAGCAGTACTTC.

The chain joins TRBV10-1 to TRBJ2-2; D perhaps matches TRBD1 (6 bases). Germline assignment: CDR1 WNHNN and CDR2 SYGVQD (reference sequence). The CDR3 length is 13 residues. Deletions cut 6 bases from V and 6 bases from J, with 11 bases between. CDR3 DNA: TGCGCCAGCAGCGGACAGAGAGCCGGGGAGCTGTTTTTT. It specifies CASSGQRAGELFF.

CDR3 amino acids: CASSLPSRGDEQYF. CDR3 coding DNA: TGTGCCAGCAGCCTCCCCAGCAGAGGCGACGAGCAGTACTTC. The chain couples TRBV21-1 to TRBJ2-7; the DNA was not used to check the table's D call, TRBD2. TRBV21-1 counts as a pseudogene. CDR3 length: 14 amino acids.

This sequence joins TRBV12-5 and TRBJ2-3, with 8 bases identical to TRBD2. The length of the CDR3 is 15 residues. CDR1 and CDR2 from the germline V gene are LGHNT and FRNRAP. Unmatched junction bases numbered 9, after V lost 9 bases and J lost 1 base. The CDR3 DNA reads TGTGCTAGCGGGAGGGGCCTAAAGGGCACAGATACGCAGTATTTT. Protein sequence: CASGRGLKGTDTQYF.

The chain has TRBV28 and TRBJ1-1; 7 positions agree with TRBD1. The CDR3 totals 13 residues. V trimming: 6 bases; J trimming: 1 base; junction bases outside the gene matches: 2. The V gene's germline CDR1 is MDHEN and CDR2 SYDVKM. CDR3 sequence (DNA): TGTGCCAGCAGGGGGACAGAGAACACTGAAGCTTTCTTT. Its protein product is CASRGTENTEAFF.

The V gene is TRBV6-1, the J gene TRBJ2-1; TRBD2 is a possible D gene (6 bases). The CDR3 totals 16 residues. Germline V gives CDR1 MNHNS, CDR2 SASEGT. The germline V and J ends were trimmed by 4 bases and 1 base, with 14 bases remaining between them. The CDR3 nucleotides are TGTGCCAGCAGTGGGATTAGCGGAAGGTCCTACAATGAGCAGTTCTTC. Translation gives CASSGISGRSYNEQFF.

The chain carries TRBV7-8 and TRBJ1-2; D possibly corresponds to TRBD1 (5 bases). Deletions cut 4 bases from V and 5 bases from J, with 20 bases between. Germline lookup yields CDR1 SGHVS and CDR2 FQNEAQ. The CDR3 length is 16 residues. CDR3 protein: CASSSGPLGTEYGYTF. The DNA of the CDR3 is TGTGCCAGCAGCTCCGGACCCCTCGGGACGGAATATGGCTACACCTTC.

This clone appeared a few times. This specimen includes other DNA sequences encoding the same CDR3. The V gene is TRBV27, the J gene TRBJ1-1; the D is unclear. CDR1 and CDR2 from the germline V gene are MNHEY and SMNVEV (reference sequence). The CDR3 sequence is 13 residues long. Trimming cost V 7 bases and J 4 bases, with 13 bases left between them. The CDR3 spells CASTPRLGTEAFF. The CDR3, as DNA: TGTGCCAGCACCCCTAGGCTGGGCACTGAAGCTTTCTTT.

The CDR3: CAISESTTSEHHEQFF. In DNA form, the CDR3 reads TGTGCCATCAGTGAGTCCACTACCTCGGAGCACCATGAGCAGTTCTTC. The V and J genes are TRBV10-3 and TRBJ2-1; D is unresolved. The CDR3 runs to 16 residues. The germline V gene encodes CDR1 ENHRY and CDR2 SYGVKD. V lost 0 bases and J lost 8, with 17 bases in between.

The chain couples TRBV6-5 to TRBJ1-1, with no clear D. The V gene's germline CDR1 is MNHEY and CDR2 SVGAGI. V was shortened by 7 bases and J by 8 bases, with 17 bases between the two germline ends. The length of the CDR3 is 13 residues. The CDR3 region has the DNA TGTGCCAGCAACCCTGCTCGTAAGGAGGAAGCTTTCTTT. Its protein is CASNPARKEEAFF.

The chain joins TRBV14 to TRBJ2-5, with D maybe TRBD2 (6 bases). From germline, CDR1 is SGHDN and CDR2 FVKESK. CDR3 length: 13 residues. V lost 4 bases and J 5 bases, leaving 11 bases between the germline ends. The chain's CDR3 is CASSRGDWETQYF. DNA of the CDR3: TGTGCCAGCAGCCGGGGGGATTGGGAGACCCAGTACTTC. Combining the CDR3 with reference TRBV14 and TRBJ2-5 gives the whole variable domain EAGVTQFPSHSVIEKGQTVTLRCDPISGHDNLYWYRRVMGKEIKFLLHFVKESKQDESGMPNNRFLAERTGGTYSTLKVQPAELEDSGVYFCASSRGDWETQYFGPGTRLLVL.

CDR3 residues: CASSVTTNRGPRSYNEQFF. CDR3 sequence (DNA): TGTGCCAGCAGCGTAACCACCAACAGGGGACCCCGGTCCTACAATGAGCAGTTCTTC. V is TRBV9 and J is TRBJ2-1; 7 bases are a match to TRBD1. Germline V gene data show CDR1 as SGDLS and CDR2 as YYNGEE. The trim removed 1 base at V and 1 base at J, leaving 14 bases unmatched. The CDR3 totals 19 residues.

The chain carries TRBV19 and TRBJ1-3; D is undetermined. The CDR3 is made up of 13 amino acids. The V gene's germline CDR1 is LNHDA and CDR2 SQIVND (reference sequence). V lost 5 bases, J lost 8 bases, and 13 bases lay in between. The chain's CDR3 is CASSYSSSDTIYF. In nucleotides, the CDR3 is TGTGCCAGTAGTTACAGCAGCAGCGACACCATATATTTT.

This rearrangement joins TRBV30 to TRBJ2-1, with D maybe TRBD2 (7 bases). This CDR3 has 14 residues. CDR1 GTSNPN and CDR2 SVGIG come from the germline V gene (reference sequence). Between the trimmed V and J ends, which lost 3 bases and 4 bases, there was a span of 13 bases. CDR3 nucleotide sequence: TGTGCCTGGAGGACGGCGGGGGCATACAATGAGCAGTTCTTC. Protein: CAWRTAGAYNEQFF.

The chain uses TRBV7-9 and TRBJ2-3; D perhaps matches TRBD2 (5 bases). The CDR3 length is 13 residues. Per the germline V gene, CDR1 is SEHNR and CDR2 is FQNEAQ (reference sequence). V was cut by 3 bases and J by 2 bases, with 6 bases left in between. DNA for the CDR3: TGTGCCAGCAGCTTCCGGGACACAGATACGCAGTATTTT. Protein: CASSFRDTDTQYF.

The chain is built from TRBV4-1 and TRBJ1-1; D unclear. This CDR3 region has 15 residues. The V gene's germline CDR1 is MGHRA and CDR2 YSYEKL. V was cut by 2 bases and J by 4 bases, with 14 bases left in between. CDR3 nucleotides: TGCGCCAGCAGCCAAACGGGCAGTCCGGGCACTGAAGCTTTCTTT. Amino acids: CASSQTGSPGTEAFF.